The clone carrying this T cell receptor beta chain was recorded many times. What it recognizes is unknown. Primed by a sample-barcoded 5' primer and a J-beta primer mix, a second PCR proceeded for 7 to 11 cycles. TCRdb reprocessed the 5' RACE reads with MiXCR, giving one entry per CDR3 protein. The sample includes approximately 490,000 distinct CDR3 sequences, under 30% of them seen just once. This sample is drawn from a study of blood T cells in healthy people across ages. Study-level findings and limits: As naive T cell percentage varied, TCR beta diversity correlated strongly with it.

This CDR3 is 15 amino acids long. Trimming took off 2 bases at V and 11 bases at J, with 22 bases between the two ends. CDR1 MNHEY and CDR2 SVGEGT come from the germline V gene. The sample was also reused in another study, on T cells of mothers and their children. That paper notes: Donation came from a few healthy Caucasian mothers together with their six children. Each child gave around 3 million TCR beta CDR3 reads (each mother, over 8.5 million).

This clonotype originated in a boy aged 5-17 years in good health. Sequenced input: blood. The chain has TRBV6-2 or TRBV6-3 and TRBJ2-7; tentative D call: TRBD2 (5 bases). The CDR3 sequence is CASSYGEGRSSGKYF. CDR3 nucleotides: TGTGCCAGCAGTTACGGAGAGGGTCGGTCTTCCGGGAAGTACTTC.